The 19 T cell receptor beta chains below were found in one sample sequenced in a study of CD8+ T cells in alopecia areata. Reverse transcribed after extraction, RNA yielded cDNA as the sequencing template. Sequencing was performed with immunoSEQ multiplex PCR; in TCRdb, only in-frame clones are kept and a portion is missing. The repertoire consists of about 110,000 clones, none detected only once. Sequenced sample: lesional skin. The receptors were gathered from a C3H/HeJ mouse with alopecia areata. The MHC haplotype recorded for the strain is H2-k.

Notes on this clone: The genes and germline here are from mouse. The sequenced fragment ends 4 residues before the CDR3 boundary, so the rest is inferred from the germline J gene. V gene TRBV16 combines with J gene TRBJ2-5; D unclear. Germline V gene lookup returns CDR1 SGHSA and CDR2 FRNQAP. With 5 bases removed from V and 0 bases from J, the gap between germline ends came to 9 bases. The CDR3 length is 14 residues. This CDR3 reads CASSLTLNQDTQYF. CDR3 DNA, as far as it was read: TGTGCAAGCAGCCTGACACTTAACCAAGAC.

With regard to this clone: Gene names refer to mouse genes. The CDR3 sequence: CTCSADLGGSNQDTQYF. The CDR3 DNA, read in part, is TGCACCTGCAGTGCAGATCTGGGGGGATCTAACCAAGAC. The genes are TRBV1 and TRBJ2-5, with 8 bases matching TRBD2. The read is 4 residues too short to cover the CDR3 end, so that end is filled in from the germline J gene. Germline values: CDR1 NSQYPW, CDR2 LRSPGD (reference sequence). CDR3 length: 17 residues. The J segment lost 0 bases and the V segment lost 0 bases, leaving 5 bases of the junction unmatched.

In this sample, this clone turned up a few times. All gene names here are mouse names. The read terminates 4 residues ahead of where the CDR3 ends, so the germline J gene completes it. V and J are TRBV1 and TRBJ1-4; a weak D match, TRBD1 (6 bases). The CDR3 sequence is 16 residues long. Germline assignment: CDR1 NSQYPW and CDR2 LRSPGD (reference sequence). V lost 1 base to trimming and J lost 0 bases, with 9 bases between them. Incomplete CDR3 DNA: TGCACCTGCAGTGCAGCGGGACACATTTCCAACGAA. As protein: CTCSAAGHISNE. The entire CDR3 is CTCSAAGHISNERLFF.

This clone occurred a few times. All gene names here are mouse names. The CDR3 spells CASSDPGGPQDTQYF. The CDR3 bases that were read are TGTGCCAGCAGTGATCCGGGGGGCCCTCAAGAC. The rearrangement uses TRBV13-3 and TRBJ2-5, with a weak D call TRBD2 (7 bases). The read terminates 4 residues before the CDR3 end, so the remaining end is supplied by the germline J gene. Trimming left V 1 base short and J 3 bases short, with 12 bases between. CDR1 and CDR2 (germline): NNHDY, SYVADS. The CDR3 extends over 15 amino acids.

This clone was detected only a few times. TCRdb's protein and the translated DNA diverge at residue 12; the protein reported here is the translation of the DNA. Each gene name is a mouse one. The read gets to within 3 residues of the CDR3 end, and the germline J gene fills in the rest. The V gene is TRBV19, the J gene TRBJ1-6; D is possibly TRBD1 (5 bases). TRBJ1-6 is placed among ORFs of uncertain function. V was clipped by 4 bases and J by 7 bases, with 15 bases between them. Germline-derived CDR1 and CDR2 are FNHDT and SITEND (reference sequence). The CDR3 extends over 15 amino acids. CDR3 region: CASSSPDSINSPLYF. The CDR3 bases that were read are TGTGCCAGCAGTTCCCCCGACAGCATCAATTCGCCC.

This clone was detected a few times. The germline and genes are mouse ones. The CDR3 end lies 4 residues beyond the end of the read and is filled in from the germline J gene. The chain combines TRBV13-3 with TRBJ2-3, with 7 positions matching TRBD2. The CDR3 contains 14 residues. CDR1 NNHDY and CDR2 SYVADS come from the germline V gene. The V gene end was trimmed by 1 base and the J gene end by 3 bases; junction bases not matched to a gene: 2. CDR3 bases read: TGTGCCAGCAGTGATACTGGGGACGCAGAA. Its translation: CASSDTGDAE. In full, the CDR3 reads CASSDTGDAETLYF.

Remarks on this clone: Germline and genes here are mouse. The CDR3 is cut off 4 residues early in the read; its end comes from the germline J gene. This chain joins TRBV1 and TRBJ2-3; 7 nucleotides match TRBD1. This CDR3 contains 16 residues. V shed 3 bases, J shed 1 base, and the junction held 7 bases outside the gene matches. Germline lookup yields CDR1 NSQYPW and CDR2 LRSPGD (reference sequence). The CDR3 region is CTCSAGTERGAETLYF. CDR3 DNA, as far as it was read: TGCACCTGCAGTGCCGGGACAGAGAGGGGTGCAGAA.

Regarding this clone: Gene and germline names: mouse. The same CDR3 also results from other DNA sequences found in this sample. CDR3 DNA (partial): TGCACCTGCAGTGCAGGGGGAGGCAACACCGGG. It encodes CTCSAGGGNTG. The full CDR3 is CTCSAGGGNTGQLYF. V gene TRBV1 combines with J gene TRBJ2-2; no firm D call. The read finishes 4 residues shy of the CDR3 end, and the germline J gene is used to complete it. This CDR3 contains 15 residues. CDR1 and CDR2 (germline): NSQYPW, LRSPGD (reference sequence). V lost 1 base and J lost 2, with 8 bases in between.

This clone was recorded a few times. All gene names here are mouse names. The read finishes 4 residues shy of the CDR3 end, and the germline J gene is used to complete it. This rearrangement joins TRBV16 to TRBJ2-2, with 7 bases aligning to TRBD1. CDR3 length equals 16 residues. CDR1 and CDR2 from the germline V gene are SGHSA and FRNQAP. V was clipped by 4 bases and J by 1 base; unmatched bases: 6. CDR3: CASSSTGTENTGQLYF. CDR3 DNA, as far as it was read: TGTGCAAGCAGCTCCACCGGGACAGAAAACACCGGG.

This clone appeared a few times. Mouse names are used for the genes. Read coverage stops 4 residues before the CDR3 terminus; the germline J gene supplies the remainder. V and J are TRBV13-2 and TRBJ2-1, with TRBD1 matching over 8 bases. Germline-derived CDR1 and CDR2 are NNHNN and SYGAGS (reference sequence). V was pared by 3 bases and J by 1 base, with 6 bases of the junction left unmatched. The CDR3 extends over 16 amino acids. The part of the CDR3 DNA that was read is TGTGCCAGCGGTGGTGACAGGGGTGGAAACTATGCT. Its protein product is CASGGDRGGNYA. The entire CDR3 protein reads CASGGDRGGNYAEQFF.

On this clone itself: These gene names are mouse names. The sequence runs out 4 residues before the end of the CDR3; the remainder is reconstructed from the germline J gene. This chain joins TRBV13-3 and TRBJ2-1; D is possibly TRBD2 (6 bases). Germline V lookup: CDR1 NNHDY, CDR2 SYVADS. This CDR3 comprises 16 residues. Trimming pared 2 bases from V and 2 bases from J, leaving 14 bases between. The CDR3: CASSEFGGEDYAEQFF. The sequenced CDR3 bases are TGTGCCAGCAGTGAGTTTGGGGGTGAGGACTATGCT.

As regards this clone: Gene names are the mouse ones. Coverage ceases 4 residues before the CDR3 finishes, and the germline J gene fills in the end. The chain recombines TRBV13-3 with TRBJ2-2; 7 bases fit TRBD1. V lost 2 bases, J lost 0 bases, and 7 bases stayed unmatched. The CDR3 is made up of 17 amino acids. Germline V gene lookup returns CDR1 NNHDY and CDR2 SYVADS. The CDR3 here is CASSEYPGQTNTGQLYF. CDR3 DNA, as far as it was read: TGTGCCAGCAGTGAGTATCCGGGACAGACAAACACCGGG.

A remark on this clone: Mouse gene names and germline throughout. The read is 4 residues too short to cover the CDR3 end, so that end is filled in from the germline J gene. This chain connects TRBV13-3 to TRBJ1-2; TRBD1 matches 7 bases. Losses at the gene ends were 5 bases for V and 3 bases for J; bases not matched to a gene: 7. Germline V CDR1 and CDR2: NNHDY, SYVADS. The CDR3 runs to 14 residues. CDR3 amino acids: CASRHRGWDSDYTF. The part of the CDR3 DNA that was read is TGTGCCAGCAGACACAGGGGCTGGGACTCC.

A remark on this clone: Here the gene names and germline are mouse. The CDR3 end lies 4 residues beyond the end of the read and is filled in from the germline J gene. The V call is TRBV13-2, the J call TRBJ1-2; TRBD1 aligns across 11 bases. Unmatched junction bases numbered 3, after V lost 2 bases and J lost 3 bases. This CDR3 has 15 residues. Germline V gives CDR1 NNHNN, CDR2 SYGAGS (reference sequence). The CDR3 loop is CASGEGTGGDSDYTF. CDR3 DNA (partial): TGTGCCAGCGGTGAAGGGACAGGGGGAGACTCC.

Worth noting for this clone: Gene names and germline match the mouse. The read terminates 4 residues ahead of where the CDR3 ends, so the germline J gene completes it. The rearrangement uses TRBV13-3 and TRBJ1-2; D perhaps matches TRBD1 (5 bases). The CDR3 spans 15 residues. V was trimmed by 0 bases and J by 2 bases, leaving 11 bases between them. CDR1 and CDR2 (germline): NNHDY, SYVADS. CDR3 DNA (partial): TGTGCCAGCAGTGATGGAGGGGATGGGAACTCC. This translates into CASSDGGDGNS. The whole CDR3 sequence is CASSDGGDGNSDYTF.

This clone has only a few counts. Gene names denote mouse genes. From the germline J gene comes the end of the CDR3, since the read stops 4 residues before it. The chain employs TRBV13-3 and TRBJ2-4, with TRBD2 matching over 8 bases. Losses at the gene ends were 2 bases for V and 1 base for J; bases not matched to a gene: 3. Germline assignment: CDR1 NNHDY and CDR2 SYVADS. CDR3 length: 15 amino acids. Partial CDR3 DNA: TGTGCCAGCAGTGAAGACTGGGGCCGTCAAAAC. This encodes CASSEDWGRQN. The entire CDR3 sequence reads CASSEDWGRQNTLYF.

Note on this clone: The gene symbols are mouse symbols. The DNA ends 4 residues before the CDR3 does, and the rest of the CDR3 is filled in from the germline J gene. The rearrangement joins TRBV13-3 to TRBJ1-1; D call uncertain. The CDR3 has 14 residues. With 4 bases removed from V and 0 bases from J, the gap between germline ends came to 10 bases. Germline loops: CDR1 NNHDY, CDR2 SYVADS. The DNA read from the CDR3 is TGTGCCAGCAGTCCTGACACCCCAAACACA. It yields the protein CASSPDTPNT. The CDR3 as a whole reads CASSPDTPNTEVFF.

This clone was seen at least ten times. At residue 11, the TCRdb protein and translated DNA are inconsistent; the protein given comes from the DNA. Genes and germline are mouse. The CDR3 end falls 3 residues outside the read, so it is completed with the germline J gene. In the same sample, other DNA sequences code for this CDR3. V and J are TRBV1 and TRBJ1-3, with 8 bases lining up with TRBD1. V lost 7 bases, J lost 3 bases, and 5 bases stayed unmatched. Germline CDR1 reads NSQYPW; CDR2 reads LRSPGD (reference sequence). This CDR3 is 14 amino acids long. CDR3 region: CTCKQGAGGNTLYF. Partial CDR3 DNA: TGCACCTGCAAGCAGGGGGCTGGTGGAAATACG. Based on the CDR3 plus reference TRBV1 and TRBJ1-3, the full variable domain is VTLLEQNPRWRLVPRGQAVNLRCILKNSQYPWMSWYQQDLQKQLQWLFTLRSPGDKEVKSLPGADYLATRVTDTELRLQVANMSQGRTLYCTCKQGAGGNTLYFGEGSRLIVV.

To note about this clone: Gene names refer to mouse genes. The read finishes 4 residues shy of the CDR3 end, and the germline J gene is used to complete it. The rearrangement joins TRBV19 to TRBJ2-3; a possible D gene is TRBD1 (7 bases). CDR3 size: 14 residues. V was clipped by 6 bases and J by 0 bases, with 11 bases between them. The germline CDR1 and CDR2 sequences are FNHDT and SITEND (reference sequence). This CDR3 is CASIQGTSAETLYF. Incomplete CDR3 DNA: TGTGCCAGCATACAGGGGACTAGTGCAGAA.